This TCR beta chain derives from a study of blood T cell repertoires in COVID-19. Germline loops: CDR1 SNHLY, CDR2 FYNNEI. There are 14 residues in the CDR3. Trimming shortened V by 4 bases and J by 3 bases, and 12 bases separated the two germline ends. Assay: immunoSEQ multiplex PCR; the TCRdb copy retains only in-frame clones and omits some. The data show hundreds of thousands of clones, with about nine tenths seen just once and over 1.1% held by the top ten. Sequenced sample: peripheral blood. The rearrangement links TRBV2 to TRBJ1-2; D is unclear. The receptor was derived from a woman in her twenties or thirties with active or convalescent COVID-19. CDR3 nucleotides: TGTGCCAGCAGTGCCGGGAGAGATTACTATGGCTACACCTTC. This translates into CASSAGRDYYGYTF.